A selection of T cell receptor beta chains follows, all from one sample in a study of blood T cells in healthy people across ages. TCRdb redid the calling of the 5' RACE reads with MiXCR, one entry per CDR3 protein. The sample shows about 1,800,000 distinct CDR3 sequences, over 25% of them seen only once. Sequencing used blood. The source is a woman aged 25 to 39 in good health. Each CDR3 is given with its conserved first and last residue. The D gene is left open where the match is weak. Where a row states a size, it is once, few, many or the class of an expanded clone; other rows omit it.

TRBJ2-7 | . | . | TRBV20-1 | TGCAGTGCTAGATCCCGTGGGCGGGGTACCTACGAGCAGTACTTC | CSARSRGRGTYEQYF
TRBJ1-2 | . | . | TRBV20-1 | TGCAGTGCCACTACCCTAGGGACGGAATCTTGTGGCTACACCTTC | CSATTLGTESCGYTF
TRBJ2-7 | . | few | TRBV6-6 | TGTGCCAGCAGCCCGCGAGGGTGGACTCCCATCTACGAGCAGTACTTC | CASSPRGWTPIYEQYF
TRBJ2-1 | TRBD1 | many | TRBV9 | TGTGCCAGCAGCCGAGGTCCGGGACAGGGGTACAATGAGCAGTTCTTC | CASSRGPGQGYNEQFF
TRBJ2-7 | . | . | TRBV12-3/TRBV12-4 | TGTGCCGGCAGCACAGATCCGGGACCCAAAACGGACGAGCAGTACTTC | CAGSTDPGPKTDEQYF
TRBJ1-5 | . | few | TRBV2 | TGTGCCAGCCATGGGTTTAATCAGCCCCAGCATTTT | CASHGFNQPQHF
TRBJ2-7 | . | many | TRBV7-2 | TGTGCCAGCAGTCCCCACTACGAGCAGTACTTC | CASSPHYEQYF
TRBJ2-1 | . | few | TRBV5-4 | TGTGCCAGCAGCTTGAGGCGGGTAAACTCCTACAATGAGCAGTTCTTC | CASSLRRVNSYNEQFF
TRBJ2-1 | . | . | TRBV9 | TGTGCCAGCAGCGTAGGGAGCGATCTCTCCTACAATGAGCAGTTCTTC | CASSVGSDLSYNEQFF
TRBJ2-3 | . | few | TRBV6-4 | TGTGCCAGCGCCCGGGACAAGACTCGGGATACGCAGTATTTT | CASARDKTRDTQYF
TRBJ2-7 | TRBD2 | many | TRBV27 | TGTGCCAGCAGTTTAGGGGGTAGCGGGGTATACGAGCAGTACTTC | CASSLGGSGVYEQYF
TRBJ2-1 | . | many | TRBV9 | TGTGCCAGCAGCTTCCAAAGGGGCAATGAGCAGTTCTTC | CASSFQRGNEQFF
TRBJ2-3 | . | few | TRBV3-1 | TGTGCCAGCTCACACGCATACGGGACTGTCACAGATACGCAGTATTTT | CASSHAYGTVTDTQYF
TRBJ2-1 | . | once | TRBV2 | TGTGCCAGCAGTGCACCGACTCCCAGGACCAAAAGGCAGTTCTTC | CASSAPTPRTKRQFF
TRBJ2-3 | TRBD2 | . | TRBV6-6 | TGTGCCAGCAGTTACTCCCCGAGCGGGAGTGAAGATACGCAGTATTTT | CASSYSPSGSEDTQYF
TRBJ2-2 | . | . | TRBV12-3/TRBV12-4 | TGTGCCAGCTGCAAGCTAGCGTCGAACACCGGGGAGCTGTTTTTT | CASCKLASNTGELFF
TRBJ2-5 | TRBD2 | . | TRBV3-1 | TGTGCCAGCAGCCAACCCCGACTAGCGGGGGTCCAAGAGACCCAGTACTTC | CASSQPRLAGVQETQYF
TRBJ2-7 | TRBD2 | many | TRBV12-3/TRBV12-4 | TGTGCCAGCAGTTTAGGGTATAGCGGGACCTACGAGCAGTACTTC | CASSLGYSGTYEQYF
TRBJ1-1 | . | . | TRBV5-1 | TGCGCCAGCAGCTCTCCGGACGCCCGGAACACTGAAGCTTTCTTT | CASSSPDARNTEAFF
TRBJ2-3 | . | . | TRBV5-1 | TGCGCCAGCAGCCTAACCCACCGTGGGACGCAGTATTTT | CASSLTHRGTQYF
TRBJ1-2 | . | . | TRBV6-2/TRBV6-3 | TGTGCCAGCAGTTACCCCGCCGGCTACACCTTC | CASSYPAGYTF
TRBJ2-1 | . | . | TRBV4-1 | TGCGCCAGCAGCCGAGTATACGGCTACAATGAGCAGTTCTTC | CASSRVYGYNEQFF
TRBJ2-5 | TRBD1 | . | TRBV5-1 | TGCGCCAGCAGCGGGGGACAGGGGATTGAGGCCCAGTACTTC | CASSGGQGIEAQYF
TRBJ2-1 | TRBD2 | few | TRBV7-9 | TGTGCCAGCAGCAAGACTAGCGGGAGTAATGAGCAGTTCTTC | CASSKTSGSNEQFF
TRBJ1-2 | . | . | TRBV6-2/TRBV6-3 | TGTGCCAGCAGTTACGGGGGTCCTAACTATGGCTACACCTTC | CASSYGGPNYGYTF